The clone carrying this T cell receptor (beta chain) was seen ten or more times. No antigen is known for it. Synthesis of cDNA was carried out by template-switch 5'RACE. The reaction used 10-nucleotide random UMIs. One entry per CDR3 protein, called by TCRdb with MiXCR from the 5' RACE reads. This sample has approximately 70,000 distinct CDR3 sequences, with about 9.4% found just once. Time point meaning: longitudinal time-point 1 (baseline). The study built unsorted libraries from 2 million PBMCs kept at -80 C. Germline V lookup: CDR1 SGHTA, CDR2 FQGNSA. The junction had 4 bases not matched to a gene; V was cut back by 3 bases and J by 6 bases. CDR3 length: 14 amino acids. This sample was taken from a study of neurological immune-mediated disorders. Whole-study findings and limits: Private repertoires in all groups were suggested by the finding that expanded clones across subjects shared no CDR3 amino acid sequences.

The TCR comes from a man aged 25 to 45 in good health. The sample taken for sequencing was PBMCs. The chain recombines TRBV7-2 with TRBJ2-1; 8 bases align to TRBD2. CDR3 DNA: TGTGCCAGCAGCTTGGGGGGACTAGTCAATGAGCAGTTCTTC. Protein: CASSLGGLVNEQFF. Filled out from reference TRBV7-2 and TRBJ2-1, the complete variable domain reads GAGVSQSPSNKVTEKGKDVELRCDPISGHTALYWYRQSLGQGLEFLIYFQGNSAPDKSGLPSDRFSAERTGGSVSTLTIQRTQQEDSAVYLCASSLGGLVNEQFFGPGTRLTVL.